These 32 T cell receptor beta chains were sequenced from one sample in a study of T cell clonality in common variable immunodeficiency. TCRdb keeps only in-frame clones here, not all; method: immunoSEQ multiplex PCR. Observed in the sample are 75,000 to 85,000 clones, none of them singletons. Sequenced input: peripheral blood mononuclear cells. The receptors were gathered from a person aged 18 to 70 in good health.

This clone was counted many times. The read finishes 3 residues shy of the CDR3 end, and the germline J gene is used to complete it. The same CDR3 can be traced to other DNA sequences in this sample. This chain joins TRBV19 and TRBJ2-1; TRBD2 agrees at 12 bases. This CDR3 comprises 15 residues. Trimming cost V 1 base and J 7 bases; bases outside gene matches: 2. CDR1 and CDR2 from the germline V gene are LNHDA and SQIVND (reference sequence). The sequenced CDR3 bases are TGTGCCAGTAGTATAGGCCTAGCGGGAGGGAATGAG. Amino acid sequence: CASSIGLAGGNE. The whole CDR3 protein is CASSIGLAGGNEQFF.

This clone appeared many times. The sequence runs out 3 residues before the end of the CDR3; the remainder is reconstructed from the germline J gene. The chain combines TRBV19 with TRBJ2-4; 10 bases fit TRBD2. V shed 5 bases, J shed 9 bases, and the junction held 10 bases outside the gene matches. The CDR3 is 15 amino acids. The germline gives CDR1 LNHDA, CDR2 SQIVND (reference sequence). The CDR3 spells CASSSSLAGVGIQYF. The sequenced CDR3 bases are TGTGCCAGTAGTTCCAGTCTAGCGGGAGTGGGCATT.

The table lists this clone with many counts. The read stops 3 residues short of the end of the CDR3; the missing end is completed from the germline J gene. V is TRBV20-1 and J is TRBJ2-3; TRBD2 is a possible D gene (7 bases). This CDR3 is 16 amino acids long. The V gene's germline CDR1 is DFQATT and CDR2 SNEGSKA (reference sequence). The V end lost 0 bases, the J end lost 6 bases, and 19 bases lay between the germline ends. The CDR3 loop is CSARDSWGGYRDTQYF. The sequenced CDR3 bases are TGCAGTGCTAGAGATTCCTGGGGGGGCTACAGGGATACG.

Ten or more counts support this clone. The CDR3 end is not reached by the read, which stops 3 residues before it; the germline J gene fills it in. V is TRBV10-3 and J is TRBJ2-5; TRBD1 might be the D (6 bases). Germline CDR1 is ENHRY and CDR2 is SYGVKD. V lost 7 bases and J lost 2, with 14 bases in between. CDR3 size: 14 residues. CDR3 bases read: TGTGCCATCAAGGGTTTAGGGGGTCAAGAGACC. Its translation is CAIKGLGGQET. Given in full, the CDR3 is CAIKGLGGQETQYF.

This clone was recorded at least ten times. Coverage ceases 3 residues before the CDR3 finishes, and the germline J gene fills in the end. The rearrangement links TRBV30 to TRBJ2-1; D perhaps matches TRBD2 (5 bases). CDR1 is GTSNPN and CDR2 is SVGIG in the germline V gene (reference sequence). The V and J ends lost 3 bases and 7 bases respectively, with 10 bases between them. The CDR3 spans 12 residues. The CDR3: CAWSLLVNEQFF. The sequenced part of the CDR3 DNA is TGTGCCTGGAGCCTACTAGTAAATGAG.

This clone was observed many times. The CDR3 reads CSARVTGTGEKLFF. Partial CDR3 DNA: TGCAGTGCTAGGGTTACAGGGACCGGTGAAAAA. V and J are TRBV20-1 and TRBJ1-4, with D possibly TRBD1 on 6 matching bases. The CDR3 end falls 3 residues outside the read, so it is completed with the germline J gene. The germline CDR1 and CDR2 sequences are DFQATT and SNEGSKA (reference sequence). The CDR3 runs 14 residues. Deletions cut 3 bases from V and 7 bases from J, with 15 bases between.

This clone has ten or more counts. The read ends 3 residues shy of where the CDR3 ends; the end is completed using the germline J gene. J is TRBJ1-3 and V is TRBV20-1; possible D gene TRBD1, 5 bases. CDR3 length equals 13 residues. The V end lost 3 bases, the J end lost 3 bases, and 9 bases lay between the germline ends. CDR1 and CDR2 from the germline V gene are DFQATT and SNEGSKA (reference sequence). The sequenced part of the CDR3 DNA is TGCAGTGCTAGTAAAGGGGTTGGAAACACC. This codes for CSASKGVGNT. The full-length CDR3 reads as CSASKGVGNTIYF.

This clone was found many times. The CDR3 sequence: CASSLLPGQTYNEQFF. CDR3 bases read: TGTGCCAGCAGCTTACTCCCCGGACAGACCTACAATGAG. This chain uses TRBV7-3 with TRBJ2-1; tentative D call: TRBD1 (6 bases). The sequenced fragment ends 3 residues before the CDR3 boundary, so the rest is inferred from the germline J gene. V dropped 2 bases and J dropped 2 bases, with 13 bases sitting between them. CDR3 size: 16 residues. Germline CDR1 reads SGHTA; CDR2 reads FQGTGA.

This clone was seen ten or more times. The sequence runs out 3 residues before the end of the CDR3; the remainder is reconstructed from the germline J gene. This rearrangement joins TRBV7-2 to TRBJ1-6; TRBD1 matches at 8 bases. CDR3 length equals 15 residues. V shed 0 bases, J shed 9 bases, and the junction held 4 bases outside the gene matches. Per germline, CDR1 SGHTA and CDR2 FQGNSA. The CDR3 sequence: CASSLASGGASPLHF. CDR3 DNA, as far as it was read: TGTGCCAGCAGCTTAGCGTCAGGGGGCGCTTCACCC. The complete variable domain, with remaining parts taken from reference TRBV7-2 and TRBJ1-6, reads GAGVSQSPSNKVTEKGKDVELRCDPISGHTALYWYRQSLGQGLEFLIYFQGNSAPDKSGLPSDRFSAERTGGSVSTLTIQRTQQEDSAVYLCASSLASGGASPLHFGNGTRLTVT.

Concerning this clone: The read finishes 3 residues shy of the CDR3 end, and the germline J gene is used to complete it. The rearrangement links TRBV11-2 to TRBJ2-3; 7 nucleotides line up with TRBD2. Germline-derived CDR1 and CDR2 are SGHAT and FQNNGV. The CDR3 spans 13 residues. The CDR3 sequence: CASSSLAEETQYF. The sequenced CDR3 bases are TGTGCCAGCAGCTCTCTAGCGGAAGAGACG.

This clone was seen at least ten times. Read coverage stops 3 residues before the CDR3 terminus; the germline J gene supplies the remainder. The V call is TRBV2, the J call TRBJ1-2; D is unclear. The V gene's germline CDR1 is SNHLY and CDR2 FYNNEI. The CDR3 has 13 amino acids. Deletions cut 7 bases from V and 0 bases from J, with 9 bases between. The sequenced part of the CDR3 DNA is TGTGCCAGCAAGGTTCAGGCTAACTATGGC. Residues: CASKVQANYG. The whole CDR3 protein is CASKVQANYGYTF. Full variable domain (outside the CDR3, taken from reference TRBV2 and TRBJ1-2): EPEVTQTPSHQVTQMGQEVILRCVPISNHLYFYWYRQILGQKVEFLVSFYNNEISEKSEIFDDQFSVERPDGSNFTLKIRSTKLEDSAMYFCASKVQANYGYTFGSGTRLTVV.

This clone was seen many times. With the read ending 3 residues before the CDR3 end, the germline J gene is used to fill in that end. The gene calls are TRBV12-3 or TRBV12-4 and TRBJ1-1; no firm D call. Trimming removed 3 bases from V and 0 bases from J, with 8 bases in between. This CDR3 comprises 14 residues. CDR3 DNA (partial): TGTGCCAGCAGTTTTAGGGCTCTGAACACTGAA. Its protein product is CASSFRALNTE. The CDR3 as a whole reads CASSFRALNTEAFF.

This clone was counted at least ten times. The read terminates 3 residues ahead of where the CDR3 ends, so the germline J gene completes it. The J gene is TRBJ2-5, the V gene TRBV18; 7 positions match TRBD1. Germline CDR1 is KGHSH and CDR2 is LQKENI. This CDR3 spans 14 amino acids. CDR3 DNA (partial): TGTGCCAGCTCACCTCTGGACAGGTGGGCCACC. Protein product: CASSPLDRWAT. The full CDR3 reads CASSPLDRWATQYF.

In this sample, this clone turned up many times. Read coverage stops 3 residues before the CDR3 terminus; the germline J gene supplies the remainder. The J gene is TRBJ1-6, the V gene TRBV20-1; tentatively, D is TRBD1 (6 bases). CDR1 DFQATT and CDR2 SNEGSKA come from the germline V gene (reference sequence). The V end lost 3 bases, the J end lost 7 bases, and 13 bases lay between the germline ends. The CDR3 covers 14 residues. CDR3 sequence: CSARKQGGNSPLHF. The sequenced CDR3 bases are TGCAGTGCTAGGAAACAGGGAGGGAATTCACCC.

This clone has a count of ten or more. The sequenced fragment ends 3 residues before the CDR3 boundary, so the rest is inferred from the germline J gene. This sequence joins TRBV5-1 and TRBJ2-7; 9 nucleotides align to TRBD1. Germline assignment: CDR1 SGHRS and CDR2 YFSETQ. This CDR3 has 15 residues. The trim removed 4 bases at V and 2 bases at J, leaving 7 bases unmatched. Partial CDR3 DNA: TGCGCCAGCAGCCCCGGGGGACAGGGACCCTACGAG. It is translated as CASSPGGQGPYE. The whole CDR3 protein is CASSPGGQGPYEQYF.

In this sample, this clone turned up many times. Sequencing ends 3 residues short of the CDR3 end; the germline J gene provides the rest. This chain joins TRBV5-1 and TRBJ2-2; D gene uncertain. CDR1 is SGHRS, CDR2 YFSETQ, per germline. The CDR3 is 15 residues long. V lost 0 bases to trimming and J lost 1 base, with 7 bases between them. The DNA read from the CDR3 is TGCGCCAGCAGCTTGGTGGCTGGGAACACCGGGGAG. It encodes CASSLVAGNTGE. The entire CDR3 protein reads CASSLVAGNTGELFF.

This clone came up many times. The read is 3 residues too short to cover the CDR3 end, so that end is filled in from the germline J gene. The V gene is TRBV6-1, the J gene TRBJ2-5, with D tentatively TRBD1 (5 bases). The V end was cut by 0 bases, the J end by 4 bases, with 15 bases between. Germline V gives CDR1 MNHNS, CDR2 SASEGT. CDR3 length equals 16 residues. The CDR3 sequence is CASSEALGQTGETQYF. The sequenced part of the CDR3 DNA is TGTGCCAGCAGTGAAGCTTTGGGCCAAACAGGAGAGACC.

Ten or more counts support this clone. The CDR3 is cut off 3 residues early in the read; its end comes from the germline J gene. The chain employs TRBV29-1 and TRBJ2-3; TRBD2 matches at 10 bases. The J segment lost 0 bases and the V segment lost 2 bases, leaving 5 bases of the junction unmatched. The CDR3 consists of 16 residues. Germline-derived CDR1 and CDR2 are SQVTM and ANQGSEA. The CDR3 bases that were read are TGCAGCGTTGAATCCGGACTAGCGGCTAGCACAGATACG. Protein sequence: CSVESGLAASTDT. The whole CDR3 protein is CSVESGLAASTDTQYF.

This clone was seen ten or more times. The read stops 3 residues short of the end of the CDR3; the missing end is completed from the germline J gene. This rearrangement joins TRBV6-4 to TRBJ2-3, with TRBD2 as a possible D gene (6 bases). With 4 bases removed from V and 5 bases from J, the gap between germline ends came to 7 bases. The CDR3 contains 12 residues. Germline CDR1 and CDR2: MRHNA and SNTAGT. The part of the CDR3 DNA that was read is TGTGCCAGCAGTGGAGCGGGAGATACG. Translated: CASSGAGDT. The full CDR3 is CASSGAGDTQYF.

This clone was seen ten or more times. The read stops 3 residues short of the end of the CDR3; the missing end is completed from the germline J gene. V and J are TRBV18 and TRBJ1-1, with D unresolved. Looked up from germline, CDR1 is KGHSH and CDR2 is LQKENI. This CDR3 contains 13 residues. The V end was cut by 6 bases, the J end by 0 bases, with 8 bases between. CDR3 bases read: TGTGCCAGCTCCCCGGGTCTGAACACTGAA. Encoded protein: CASSPGLNTE. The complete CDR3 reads CASSPGLNTEAFF.

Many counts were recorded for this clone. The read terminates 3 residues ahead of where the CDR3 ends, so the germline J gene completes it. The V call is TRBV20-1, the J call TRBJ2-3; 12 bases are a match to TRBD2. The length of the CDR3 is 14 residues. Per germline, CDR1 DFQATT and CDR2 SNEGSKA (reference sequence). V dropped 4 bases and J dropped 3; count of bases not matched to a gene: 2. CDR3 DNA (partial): TGCAGTGCTATACTAGCGGGAGGTACAGATACG. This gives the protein CSAILAGGTDT. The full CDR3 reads CSAILAGGTDTQYF.

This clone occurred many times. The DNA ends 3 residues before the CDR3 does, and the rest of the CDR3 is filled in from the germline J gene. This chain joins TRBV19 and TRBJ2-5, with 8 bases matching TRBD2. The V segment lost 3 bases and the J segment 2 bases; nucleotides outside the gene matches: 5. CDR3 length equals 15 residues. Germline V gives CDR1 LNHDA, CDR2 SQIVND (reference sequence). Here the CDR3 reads CASSIGTGGQETQYF. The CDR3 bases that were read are TGTGCCAGTAGTATTGGCACGGGGGGGCAAGAGACC.

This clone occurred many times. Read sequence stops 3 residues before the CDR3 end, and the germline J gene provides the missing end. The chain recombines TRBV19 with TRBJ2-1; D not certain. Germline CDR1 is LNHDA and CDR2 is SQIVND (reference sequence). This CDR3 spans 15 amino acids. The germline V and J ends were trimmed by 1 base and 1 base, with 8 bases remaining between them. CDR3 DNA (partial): TGTGCCAGTAGTATAGTACTCCTTTCCTACAATGAG. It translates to CASSIVLLSYNE. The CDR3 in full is CASSIVLLSYNEQFF.

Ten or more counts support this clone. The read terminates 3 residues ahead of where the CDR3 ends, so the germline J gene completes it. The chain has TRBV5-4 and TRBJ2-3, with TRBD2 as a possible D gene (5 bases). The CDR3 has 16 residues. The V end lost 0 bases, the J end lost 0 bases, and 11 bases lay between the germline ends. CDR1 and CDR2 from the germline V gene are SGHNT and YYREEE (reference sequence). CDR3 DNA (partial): TGTGCCAGCAGCTTGGGCGGCGGCGGGAGCACAGATACG. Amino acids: CASSLGGGGSTDT. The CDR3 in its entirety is CASSLGGGGSTDTQYF.

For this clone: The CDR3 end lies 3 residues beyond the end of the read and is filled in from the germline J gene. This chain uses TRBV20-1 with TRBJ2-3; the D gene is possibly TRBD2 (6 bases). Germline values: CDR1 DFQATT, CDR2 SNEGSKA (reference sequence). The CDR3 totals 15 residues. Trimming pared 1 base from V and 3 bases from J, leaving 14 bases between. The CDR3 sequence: CSARGSGSGTDTQYF. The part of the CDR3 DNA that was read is TGCAGTGCTAGAGGGAGCGGGTCGGGGACAGATACG.

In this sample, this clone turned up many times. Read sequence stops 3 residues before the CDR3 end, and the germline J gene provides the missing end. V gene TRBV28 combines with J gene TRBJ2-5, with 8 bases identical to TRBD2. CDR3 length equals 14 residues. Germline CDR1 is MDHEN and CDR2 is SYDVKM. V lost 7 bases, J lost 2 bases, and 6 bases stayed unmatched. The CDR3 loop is CASTNSGAQETQYF. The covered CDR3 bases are TGTGCCAGCACGAATAGCGGGGCTCAAGAGACC.

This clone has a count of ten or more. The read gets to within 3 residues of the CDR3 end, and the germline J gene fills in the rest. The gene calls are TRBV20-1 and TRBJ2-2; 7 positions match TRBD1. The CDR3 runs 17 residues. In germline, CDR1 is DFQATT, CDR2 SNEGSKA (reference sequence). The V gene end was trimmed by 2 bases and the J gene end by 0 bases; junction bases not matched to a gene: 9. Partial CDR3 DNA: TGCAGTGCTAGATGGGGGACAGTCAACGCGAACACCGGGGAG. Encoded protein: CSARWGTVNANTGE. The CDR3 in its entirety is CSARWGTVNANTGELFF.

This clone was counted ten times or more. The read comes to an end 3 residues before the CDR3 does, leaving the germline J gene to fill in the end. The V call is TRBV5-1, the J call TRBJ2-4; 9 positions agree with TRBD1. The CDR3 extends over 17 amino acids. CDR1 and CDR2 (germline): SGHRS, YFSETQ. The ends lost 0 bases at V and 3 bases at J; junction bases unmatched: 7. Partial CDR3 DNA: TGCGCCAGCAGCTTGGCCCTGAGACAGGGGGACAAAAACATT. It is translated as CASSLALRQGDKNI. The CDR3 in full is CASSLALRQGDKNIQYF.

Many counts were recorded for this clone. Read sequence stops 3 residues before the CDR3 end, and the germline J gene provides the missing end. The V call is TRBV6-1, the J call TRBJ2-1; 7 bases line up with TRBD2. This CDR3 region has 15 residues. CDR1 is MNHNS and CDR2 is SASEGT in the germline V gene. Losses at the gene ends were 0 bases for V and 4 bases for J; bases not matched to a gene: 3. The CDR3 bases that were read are TGTGCCAGCAGTGAAGCCAGCGGGGCGTACAATGAG. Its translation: CASSEASGAYNE. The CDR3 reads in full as CASSEASGAYNEQFF.

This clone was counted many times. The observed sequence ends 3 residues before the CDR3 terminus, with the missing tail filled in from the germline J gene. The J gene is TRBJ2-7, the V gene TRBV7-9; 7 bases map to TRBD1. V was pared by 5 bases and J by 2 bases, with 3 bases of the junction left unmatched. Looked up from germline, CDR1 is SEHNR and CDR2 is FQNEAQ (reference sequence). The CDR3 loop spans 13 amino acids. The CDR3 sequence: CASSRDSTYEQYF. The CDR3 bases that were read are TGTGCCAGCAGCCGGGACAGCACCTACGAG.

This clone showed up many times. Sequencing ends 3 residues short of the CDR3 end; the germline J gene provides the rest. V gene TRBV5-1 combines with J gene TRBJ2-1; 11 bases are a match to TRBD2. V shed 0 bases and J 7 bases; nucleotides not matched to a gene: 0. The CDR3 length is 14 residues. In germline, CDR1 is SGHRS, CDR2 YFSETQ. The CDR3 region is CASSLASGRNEQFF. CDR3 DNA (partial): TGCGCCAGCAGCTTGGCTAGCGGGAGGAATGAG. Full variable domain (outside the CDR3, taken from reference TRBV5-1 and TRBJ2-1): KAGVTQTPRYLIKTRGQQVTLSCSPISGHRSVSWYQQTPGQGLQFLFEYFSETQRNKGNFPGRFSGRQFSNSRSEMNVSTLELGDSALYLCASSLASGRNEQFFGPGTRLTVL.

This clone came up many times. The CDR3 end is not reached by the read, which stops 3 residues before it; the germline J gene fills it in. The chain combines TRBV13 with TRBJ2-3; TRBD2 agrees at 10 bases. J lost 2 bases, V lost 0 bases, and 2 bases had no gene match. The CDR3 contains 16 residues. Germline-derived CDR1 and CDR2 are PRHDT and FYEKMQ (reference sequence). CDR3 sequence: CASSLGTSGYTDTQYF. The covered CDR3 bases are TGTGCCAGCAGCTTAGGGACTAGCGGGTACACAGATACG.